This T cell receptor beta chain was profiled in a study of a mutant IDH1 vaccine in newly diagnosed glioma (dated by TCRdb to the early 2020s). Broadly, across the study: Patients were given eight vaccinations, in weeks 1, 3, 5, 7, 11, 15, 19 and 23, which matched visits V03 through V10. In the chemotherapy-containing groups, vaccination started alongside temozolomide cycles, whereas in patients who had radiotherapy alone it started 4-6 weeks after radiotherapy. Of the roughly 33 treated patients, approximately 60% were male and 37.5% were female, and a mean age of roughly 37 years was recorded. Longitudinal TCRB deep sequencing was performed for about two dozen treated patients wherever samples were available for exploratory analyses. Before enrollment, most patients had been given radiochemotherapy with temozolomide as standard therapy, while the rest had received either radiotherapy alone or temozolomide alone. Peripheral blood was collected at six visits: V03 (baseline), V05, V07, V10, V12 and V13.

Trimming removed 4 bases from V and 0 bases from J, leaving 4 bases between the germline ends. Taken from cysteine to phenylalanine, the CDR3 has 13 residues. Kept here is only the CDR3 DNA, which spans 39 bases and is read in frame from base 1. Taken from the germline V gene (reference sequence), the CDR1 and CDR2 loops are SGHNT and YYREEE. The time point label corresponds to: week 23, last vaccination. Each vaccine dose was 300 ug of a 20-mer mutant IDH1 peptide in Montanide, given subcutaneously with topical imiquimod. All donors had newly diagnosed IDH1-mutant astrocytomas of WHO grade 3 or 4 that showed loss of nuclear ATRX. The samples were drawn from NOA16, a multicentre, single-arm, open-label phase I trial in Germany that tested a mutant IDH1 peptide vaccine in humans for the first time. Genomic DNA for TCRB sequencing was isolated from EDTA blood with the DNeasy Blood and Tissue Kit. Study-wide findings and limitations: According to the authors, sample limitations meant that analyses of patient blood samples could not be reproduced. Availability determined which PBMC samples were chosen for TCRB deep sequencing. No apparent relationship was observed between pseudoprogression and alterations in the top peripheral T cell clonotypes detected by TCRB sequencing. Immune responses induced by the vaccine were seen in around 94% of patients across multiple MHC alleles.

The library was produced with the immunoSEQ multiplex PCR assay. The hsTCRB Kit was used according to the manufacturer's protocol to amplify rearranged TCR beta chain sequences. Sequencing of TCRB libraries was carried out on an Illumina MiSeq. The authors' pipeline ran thus. Demultiplexing, trimming and gene mapping were performed with the kit vendor's proprietary platform. TCRdb obtained this table from immuneACCESS and retained in-frame rearrangements with V and J assigned. These tables miss some clones; where compared with another copy, unresolved V genes account for less than half of the shortfall, and the remainder is unexplained. Clone size and the V and J calls come from that table; the DNA yielded D and trimming. For this sample there are approximately 41,000 clones; about 78% appear just once. The top ten hold roughly 6.3% of the sample. Concerning this clone itself: It lacks a known antigen. The record has no base qualities; no much larger clone is one base away.

This chain is built from TRBV5-4 and TRBJ1-4; no D gene call is confident. The TCR was taken from a woman in her thirties or forties with glioma. Some clones in this sample may be carry-over from other donors' samples. Sequenced here: PBMCs, sampled from a glioma patient whose treatment included an IDH1 peptide vaccine. CDR3 protein: CASSGPTNEKLFF. The sequenced DNA is TGTGCCAGCAGCGGACCAACTAATGAAAAACTGTTTTTT.